One sample yielded the 9 T cell receptor beta chains listed below, sequenced in a study of regulatory T cells in long-lasting Graves disease. Building of the TCR beta libraries involved iRepertoire HTBI primers and Arm-PCR of CDR3 regions. TCRdb re-derived calls from the multiplex PCR reads in MiXCR, one entry per CDR3 protein. In the table there are about 470,000 distinct CDR3 sequences, less than 25% of which are singletons. Time point given: persistent/refractory GD, antithyroid drugs over 5 years with positive TRAb. PBMCs were the source of the RNA used for TCR sequencing. This sample comprised peripheral blood mononuclear cells (PBMCs), obtained when the disease was refractory, from a patient treated with antithyroid drugs. The source is a female donor with Graves disease.

CDR3 region: CASSVSTDPFATNEKLFF. The CDR3, as DNA: TGTGCCAGCAGCGTATCGACAGACCCATTTGCAACTAATGAAAAACTGTTTTTT. The rearrangement uses TRBV9 and TRBJ1-4; D may be TRBD1 (5 bases). Germline values: CDR1 SGDLS, CDR2 YYNGEE. CDR3 length: 18 residues. Trimming stripped 1 base from V and 0 bases from J, with 16 bases between.

This clonotype came up a few times. The rearrangement uses TRBV6-5 and TRBJ2-1; 8 bases match TRBD1. V dropped 7 bases and J dropped 6; count of bases not matched to a gene: 11. The CDR3 extends over 15 amino acids. CDR1 and CDR2 from the germline V gene are MNHEY and SVGAGI. The DNA of the CDR3 is TGTGCCAGCATTAACTCAGGGGGCGCTTCCAATGAGCAGTTCTTC. Residues: CASINSGGASNEQFF.

With respect to this clonotype: A much larger clone lies one base from this, so it may be a read error. V and J are TRBV10-3 and TRBJ1-1; no clear D gene. Germline V gene sequence: CDR1 ENHRY, CDR2 SYGVKD. The CDR3 sequence is 16 residues long. V lost 5 bases, J lost 2 bases, and 18 bases lay in between. In nucleotides, the CDR3 is TGTGCCATCAGTTACTCGATTGTCGAGGGCAACACTGAAGCTTTCTTT. Protein: CAISYSIVEGNTEAFF.

This clonotype was picked up many times. The chain joins TRBV6-1 to TRBJ1-3; perhaps TRBD1 as D (5 bases). V lost 6 bases and J 0 bases, leaving 18 bases between the germline ends. CDR3 length equals 17 residues. The germline V gene has CDR1 MNHNS and CDR2 SASEGT. CDR3 protein: CASRRGVRDGSGNTIYF. The CDR3 DNA reads TGTGCCAGCAGGAGGGGTGTCAGGGACGGCTCTGGAAACACCATATATTTT.

J is TRBJ2-6 and V is TRBV5-1; D not certain. CDR1 SGHRS and CDR2 YFSETQ come from the germline V gene. V was cut by 5 bases and J by 0 bases, with 9 bases left in between. The CDR3 totals 15 residues. This CDR3 is CASRPDNSGANVLTF. For the CDR3, the DNA is TGCGCCAGCAGACCCGACAACTCTGGGGCCAACGTCCTGACTTTC.

Note on this clonotype: This clone may be a read error of a much larger clone one base away. CDR3: CASKGSAGARQYF. CDR3 in DNA: TGTGCCAGCAAGGGATCAGCGGGAGCTCGGCAGTACTTC. The chain carries TRBV27 and TRBJ2-7, with TRBD2 matching over 8 bases. With 7 bases clipped from V and 9 bases from J, the junction kept 11 bases outside the gene matches. Germline CDR1 MNHEY, CDR2 SMNVEV (reference sequence). This CDR3 is 13 amino acids long.

This clonotype has just a few counts. This chain links TRBV4-1 with TRBJ1-2; 7 positions match TRBD1. Germline lookup yields CDR1 MGHRA and CDR2 YSYEKL. The ends lost 0 bases at V and 4 bases at J; junction bases unmatched: 8. This CDR3 region has 16 residues. The CDR3: CASSQEGGQRPYGYTF. The DNA of the CDR3 is TGCGCCAGCAGCCAAGAAGGGGGACAGCGGCCCTATGGCTACACCTTC.

As regards this clonotype: Mismatch with germline at one junction end may stem from a read error. The V call is TRBV5-4, the J call TRBJ2-5, with D perhaps TRBD1 (6 bases). The CDR3 is 14 amino acids. From germline, CDR1 is SGHNT and CDR2 YYREEE (reference sequence). CDR3 sequence reads: CASSLGGIQETQHF. The CDR3 nucleotides read TGTGCCAGCAGCTTAGGGGGTATACAAGAGACCCAGCACTTC.

The sample holds many counts of this clonotype. The J gene is TRBJ1-4, the V gene TRBV3-1; 7 bases are a match to TRBD1. Trimming removed 4 bases from V and 2 bases from J; junction bases left unmatched: 4. Per germline, CDR1 LGHDT and CDR2 YNNKEL (reference sequence). This CDR3 has 15 residues. DNA for the CDR3: TGTGCCAGCAGCCGTGGACAGGATACTAATGAAAAACTGTTTTTT. The encoded protein is CASSRGQDTNEKLFF.